A selection of T cell receptor beta chains follows, all from one sample in a study of blood T cell repertoires in COVID-19. Sequenced by immunoSEQ multiplex PCR; TCRdb stores in-frame clones only, minus some. This table holds around 300,000 clones, about 90% found once. Sequenced input: peripheral blood. All receptors come from a woman aged 40-49 years with acute or convalescent COVID-19. Both conserved end residues are part of each CDR3. Fields, in order: J gene, clone size, V gene, D gene, CDR3 protein, CDR3 DNA. The D gene is left open where the match is weak. Size tells how often a clone was seen (once, few, many) or the class of an expanded clone, and some rows leave it out.

j_gene: TRBJ1-2
abundance: -
v_gene: TRBV24-1
d_gene: -
CDR3aa: CATSDFPRGDGYTF
CDR3nt: TGTGCCACCAGTGATTTTCCCAGGGGTGATGGCTACACCTTC

j_gene: TRBJ1-3
abundance: once
v_gene: TRBV6-1
d_gene: -
CDR3aa: CASSENPTVLSGNTIYF
CDR3nt: TGTGCCAGCAGTGAAAACCCGACAGTCCTTTCTGGAAACACCATATATTTT

j_gene: TRBJ1-2
abundance: once
v_gene: TRBV30
d_gene: TRBD1
CDR3aa: CAWSRRRGTEDGYTF
CDR3nt: TGTGCCTGGAGTCGCCGTAGGGGGACAGAGGATGGCTACACCTTC

j_gene: TRBJ2-3
abundance: -
v_gene: TRBV9
d_gene: TRBD2
CDR3aa: CASSPRPGLATDTQYF
CDR3nt: TGTGCCAGCAGCCCTAGGCCGGGACTAGCGACAGATACGCAGTATTTT

j_gene: TRBJ2-3
abundance: -
v_gene: TRBV19
d_gene: TRBD1
CDR3aa: CASSPTGALSTDTQYF
CDR3nt: TGTGCCAGTAGTCCCACAGGGGCCCTTAGCACAGATACGCAGTATTTT

j_gene: TRBJ1-2
abundance: -
v_gene: TRBV12-3/TRBV12-4
d_gene: -
CDR3aa: CASSSLQNYGYTF
CDR3nt: TGTGCCAGCAGTTCTCTACAGAACTATGGCTACACCTTC

j_gene: TRBJ2-3
abundance: -
v_gene: TRBV6-5
d_gene: TRBD2
CDR3aa: CASSYSGGGRTDTQYF
CDR3nt: TGTGCCAGCAGTTACTCCGGCGGGGGGCGCACAGATACGCAGTATTTT

j_gene: TRBJ1-1
abundance: -
v_gene: TRBV30
d_gene: -
CDR3aa: CAWTDPAGGNTEAFF
CDR3nt: TGTGCCTGGACCGACCCCGCCGGGGGGAACACTGAAGCTTTCTTT

j_gene: TRBJ2-2
abundance: -
v_gene: TRBV9
d_gene: TRBD1
CDR3aa: CASSVVGGQMNTGELFF
CDR3nt: TGTGCCAGCAGCGTAGTAGGGGGACAGATGAACACCGGGGAGCTGTTTTTT

j_gene: TRBJ1-2
abundance: -
v_gene: TRBV13
d_gene: -
CDR3aa: CASSLGQGDGYTF
CDR3nt: TGTGCCAGCAGCTTAGGGCAGGGCGATGGCTACACCTTC

j_gene: TRBJ2-1
abundance: once
v_gene: TRBV4-1
d_gene: TRBD2
CDR3aa: CASSQDRLAGGRGNEQFF
CDR3nt: TGCGCCAGCAGCCAAGATCGACTAGCGGGGGGCCGGGGGAATGAGCAGTTCTTC

j_gene: TRBJ2-5
abundance: -
v_gene: TRBV6-5
d_gene: -
CDR3aa: CASSSPGETQYF
CDR3nt: TGTGCCAGCAGTTCCCCGGGGGAGACCCAGTACTTC

j_gene: TRBJ1-6
abundance: -
v_gene: TRBV27
d_gene: -
CDR3aa: CASSFGGLLLPLHF
CDR3nt: TGTGCCAGCAGTTTTGGTGGGCTGCTACTACCCCTCCACTTT

j_gene: TRBJ1-1
abundance: -
v_gene: TRBV19
d_gene: -
CDR3aa: CASSIFDTGSAEAFF
CDR3nt: TGTGCCAGTAGTATATTCGACACCGGTAGTGCTGAAGCTTTCTTT

j_gene: TRBJ2-1
abundance: -
v_gene: TRBV2
d_gene: TRBD1
CDR3aa: CASWDRGRGEQFF
CDR3nt: TGTGCCAGTTGGGACAGGGGAAGGGGTGAGCAGTTCTTC

j_gene: TRBJ2-3
abundance: -
v_gene: TRBV5-6
d_gene: -
CDR3aa: CASSLASTDTQYF
CDR3nt: TGTGCCAGCAGCTTGGCGAGCACAGATACGCAGTATTTT

j_gene: TRBJ1-2
abundance: -
v_gene: TRBV4-1
d_gene: TRBD1
CDR3aa: CASSQPGQLFNYGYTF
CDR3nt: TGCGCCAGCAGCCAGCCGGGACAGCTTTTTAACTATGGCTACACCTTC

j_gene: TRBJ2-1
abundance: -
v_gene: TRBV29-1
d_gene: -
CDR3aa: CSVETGHEQFF
CDR3nt: TGCAGCGTGGAGACGGGTCATGAGCAGTTCTTC

j_gene: TRBJ1-1
abundance: -
v_gene: TRBV18
d_gene: TRBD1
CDR3aa: CASSPGQPNTEAFF
CDR3nt: TGTGCCAGCTCACCGGGACAGCCGAACACTGAAGCTTTCTTT

j_gene: TRBJ1-2
abundance: -
v_gene: TRBV5-1
d_gene: -
CDR3aa: CASSLESTNYGYTF
CDR3nt: TGCGCCAGCAGCTTGGAGTCTACTAACTATGGCTACACCTTC

j_gene: TRBJ2-2
abundance: -
v_gene: TRBV7-2
d_gene: TRBD1
CDR3aa: CASSLSGQGQTFNTGELFF
CDR3nt: TGTGCCAGCAGCTTATCAGGACAGGGCCAGACCTTTAACACCGGGGAGCTGTTTTTT

j_gene: TRBJ1-1
abundance: -
v_gene: TRBV5-1
d_gene: TRBD1
CDR3aa: CASSPQGGRMNTEAFF
CDR3nt: TGCGCCAGCAGCCCGCAAGGGGGCAGGATGAACACTGAAGCTTTCTTT

j_gene: TRBJ1-2
abundance: -
v_gene: TRBV5-1
d_gene: -
CDR3aa: CASSLSRNYGYTF
CDR3nt: TGCGCCAGCAGCTTGAGCCGGAACTATGGCTACACCTTC

j_gene: TRBJ1-1
abundance: -
v_gene: TRBV12-3/TRBV12-4
d_gene: -
CDR3aa: CASSFFKRGEAFF
CDR3nt: TGTGCCAGCAGTTTCTTCAAAAGGGGTGAAGCTTTCTTT